Sequencing of this T cell receptor (beta chain) was carried out in a study of radiotherapy plus CTLA-4 blockade in lung cancer. Study-level information: 15% to 20% of enrolled patients responded objectively, and more than 30% had disease control. Study-wide results and caveats: Among blood TCR repertoires after radiotherapy plus ipilimumab, tumor-derived clones expanded.

Repertoires were generated with immunoSEQ multiplex PCR, while TCRdb's copy carries only in-frame clones and drops some. The sample yields 100,000 or so clones, around 83% seen once. CDR1 and CDR2 from the germline V gene are MNHEY and SVGAGI. This CDR3 has 15 amino acids. Trimming pared 5 bases from V and 6 bases from J, leaving 17 bases between. With respect to this clone: What it binds is not known.

The sequences come from peripheral blood, collected from a patient treated with radiotherapy plus ipilimumab. The chain recombines TRBV6-5 with TRBJ2-1; D may be TRBD1 (5 bases). The clonotype originates from a human donor with non-small cell lung cancer that progressed on radiotherapy plus ipilimumab. CDR3 coding DNA: TGTGCCAGCAGTCCCAGGGCTAGTTCCCGCAATGAGCAGTTCTTC. Its translation: CASSPRASSRNEQFF.